This T cell receptor (beta chain) is drawn from a study of blood T cell repertoires in COVID-19. Profiled with immunoSEQ multiplex PCR; TCRdb holds only in-frame clones, not every one. The sample shows roughly 210,000 clones, roughly 91% of them seen only once. Trimming stripped 6 bases from V and 0 bases from J, with 11 bases between. The CDR3 has 14 amino acids. Germline CDR1 reads MDHEN; CDR2 reads SYDVKM. The clonotype comes from a man under 40 in a cohort exposed to, infected with or recovered from COVID-19 (not recorded which). The chain has TRBV28 and TRBJ1-2; D call uncertain. The sequencing sample was made of PBMCs or T cells enriched from blood (not recorded which). Here the CDR3 reads CASSQITANYGYTF. CDR3 bases: TGTGCCAGCAGCCAGATTACAGCTAACTATGGCTACACCTTC.